A single T cell receptor (beta chain) is shown here with its context. The antigen remains unidentified. What made the TCR beta cDNA was 5'RACE template switching with UMIs. TCRdb derives one entry per CDR3 protein from the 5' RACE reads, leaving out DNA. Its table lists 350,000 to 400,000 distinct CDR3 sequences. CDR3 length equals 15 residues. CDR1 DFQATT and CDR2 SNEGSKA come from the germline V gene (reference sequence). This sample is drawn from a study of T cells expressing NK-cell markers. In the study overall: Eight donors were sequenced, of whom seven were HCMV-seropositive, while the remaining one was HCMV-seronegative. Whole-study results and caveats: In a handful of donors, dominant clonotypes made up about 25-65% of CD3+CD56-NKG2C+ cells.

The specimen sequenced was blood T cells: a sorted CD56 or NKG2C T cell subset, CD4+ or CD8+ T cells, or bulk PBMC T cells (not recorded which). The chain has TRBV20-1 and TRBJ2-2; TCRdb outputs TRBD1, but without DNA this stays unchecked. This TCR derives from a woman between 50 and 59 years old in good health. The CDR3 region is CSAKPGQGYTGELFF.